Each of the 3 T cell receptor beta chains below was sequenced from the same sample in a study of T-cell memory formation after mild COVID-19 (dated by TCRdb to the early 2020s). Library preparation employed 5' RACE. TCRdb lists the instrument as Illumina NovaSeq 6000. The raw public data were reprocessed by TCRdb itself: fastp quality trimming at Q25, MiXCR clonotype calling, in-frame beta chains only. Entries that share a CDR3 protein sequence are merged under the most common genes and DNA. The sample table lists about 340,000 distinct CDR3 sequences, 20% of them with a count of one. The leading ten clones occupy around a fifth of the sample. The sample taken for sequencing was PBMCs or a T cell subset sorted from them (not recorded which). These receptors were collected from a man between 18 and 35 years old who had mild COVID-19 (a few samples of this study predate the infection). The sample titles of this study are shuffled in the database, so cell type and time point are left out; the donor was told from shared clones.

This clonotype was seen only a few times. The genes are TRBV2 and TRBJ2-1; the D is unclear. The CDR3 length is 12 residues. Deletions cut 6 bases from V and 9 bases from J, with 12 bases between. Germline V gives CDR1 SNHLY, CDR2 FYNNEI. The CDR3 DNA reads TGTGCCAGCAGGTCCCCCGTTAGTGAGCAGTTCTTC. Its protein product is CASRSPVSEQFF. The entire variable domain, with the rest obtained from reference TRBV2 and TRBJ2-1, is as follows: EPEVTQTPSHQVTQMGQEVILRCVPISNHLYFYWYRQILGQKVEFLVSFYNNEISEKSEIFDDQFSVERPDGSNFTLKIRSTKLEDSAMYFCASRSPVSEQFFGPGTRLTVL.

This clonotype was seen only a few times. This rearrangement joins TRBV9 to TRBJ2-3, with 9 bases fitting TRBD1. CDR1 is SGDLS and CDR2 is YYNGEE in the germline V gene. Trimming took 2 bases from V and 4 from J; bases not matched to a gene: 11. This CDR3 has 17 amino acids. The CDR3 nucleotides are TGTGCCAGCAGCGTCCCCATCGACAGGGGGGGATCAGATACGCAGTATTTT. This gives the protein CASSVPIDRGGSDTQYF.

The V gene is TRBV20-1, the J gene TRBJ2-3; no reliable D call. Per the germline V gene, CDR1 is DFQATT and CDR2 is SNEGSKA (reference sequence). The V end was cut by 6 bases, the J end by 2 bases, with 6 bases between. This CDR3 comprises 11 residues. The CDR3: CSAGFTDTQYF. As DNA, the CDR3 is TGCAGTGCGGGCTTCACAGATACGCAGTATTTT.